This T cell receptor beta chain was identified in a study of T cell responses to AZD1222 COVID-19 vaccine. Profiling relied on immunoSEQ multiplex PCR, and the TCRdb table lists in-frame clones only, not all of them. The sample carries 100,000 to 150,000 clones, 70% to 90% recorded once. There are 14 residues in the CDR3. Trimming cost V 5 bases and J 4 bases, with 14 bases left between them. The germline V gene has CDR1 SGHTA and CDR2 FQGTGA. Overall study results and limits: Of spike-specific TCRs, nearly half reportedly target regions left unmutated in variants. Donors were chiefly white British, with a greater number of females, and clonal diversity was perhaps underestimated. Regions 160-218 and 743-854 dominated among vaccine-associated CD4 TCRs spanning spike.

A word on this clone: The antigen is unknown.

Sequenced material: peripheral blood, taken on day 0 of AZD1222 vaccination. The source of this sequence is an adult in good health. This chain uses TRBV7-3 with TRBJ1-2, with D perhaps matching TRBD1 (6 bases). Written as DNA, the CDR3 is TGTGCCAGCAGCCGGGGGCAGGGACTCTATGGCTACACCTTC. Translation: CASSRGQGLYGYTF.